This T cell receptor beta chain comes out of a study of T cell responses to AZD1222 COVID-19 vaccine. Study conclusions and caveats: As reported, nearly half of all spike-specific TCRs target variant regions that are unmutated. Every sample of the repertoires postdated the peak T cell response. Clonal diversity was possibly underestimated; the donors were predominantly white British and more often female.

Clones were read by immunoSEQ multiplex PCR, and TCRdb kept only the in-frame ones, dropping some. The sample consists of some 130,000 clones, 70% to 90% of them appearing once. CDR1 and CDR2 from the germline V gene are MDHEN and SYDVKM. Trimming left V 3 bases short and J 0 bases short, with 24 bases between. The CDR3 is made up of 20 amino acids. Points on this clone: The antigen is not known.

The sequences come from peripheral blood, collected on day 0 of AZD1222 vaccination. This clonotype was obtained from an adult in good health. This chain joins TRBV28 and TRBJ1-5, with D possibly TRBD1 on 5 matching bases. The CDR3 protein is CASSFWLGRQGDFSNQPQHF. CDR3 nucleotide sequence: TGTGCCAGCAGTTTTTGGCTTGGGAGGCAGGGCGATTTTAGCAATCAGCCCCAGCATTTT.